What follows describes a single T cell receptor (beta chain). Its antigen is not known. These data come from a study of cytotoxic CD8 clonotypes in ibrutinib-treated CLL. Study information: Within the patient group, some 11 were relapsed/refractory and roughly 15 treatment-naive, and about 17 were IGHV unmutated. When averaged across all of the samples, the counts came to 255,043 productive templates and 85,000 to 95,000 productive rearrangements. The study, taken as a whole, reports: The clonality rise at ibrutinib response reflected private clonotype expansion.

Clones were sequenced by immunoSEQ multiplex PCR, and TCRdb holds only the in-frame ones, with some missing. The table lists approximately 170,000 clones, approximately 90% of them singletons. V trimming: 6 bases; J trimming: 8 bases; junction bases outside the gene matches: 6. CDR1 is SQVTM, CDR2 ANQGSEA, per germline. CDR3 length equals 12 residues. Sequencing was performed on PBMCs, taken at disease progression, from a patient treated with ibrutinib. The sequence derives from a human donor with chronic lymphocytic leukemia. The chain recombines TRBV29-1 with TRBJ2-7; TRBD1 matches 11 bases. The CDR3 is CSVRDRGYKQYF. As DNA, the CDR3 is TGCAGCGTCCGGGACAGGGGGTACAAGCAGTACTTC.